This T cell receptor beta chain was observed in a study of blood T cell repertoires in COVID-19. Study summary: There were acute and convalescent COVID-19 samples, and they came from the United States, Italy and Spain. Sources were T cells, B-cell-depleted T cells, or PBMCs; the material itself was cDNA or gDNA.

Original handling: Reference gene primer amplification gave estimated nucleated cell counts. TCRdb's copy holds only in-frame clones and misses some; the assay was immunoSEQ multiplex PCR. The V and J calls and clone size come from that table; D and trimming were worked out from the DNA. The sample carries under 100,000 clones, roughly 80% recorded once. CDR3 length equals 12 residues. CDR1 and CDR2 (germline): SNHLY, FYNNEI. Trimming removed 2 bases from V and 6 bases from J, with 4 bases in between. The sample was peripheral blood. The sequence was obtained from a man at least 80 years old with active or convalescent COVID-19. This chain connects TRBV2 to TRBJ1-4; D is uncertain. CDR3 nucleotides: TGTGCCAGCAGTGAACAGGATGAAAAACTGTTTTTT. Its translation is CASSEQDEKLFF. Full variable domain (rest looked up from reference TRBV2 and TRBJ1-4): EPEVTQTPSHQVTQMGQEVILRCVPISNHLYFYWYRQILGQKVEFLVSFYNNEISEKSEIFDDQFSVERPDGSNFTLKIRSTKLEDSAMYFCASSEQDEKLFFGSGTQLSVL.